These 22 T cell receptor beta chains were all obtained from the same sample, sequenced in a study of blood T cell repertoires in COVID-19. Data came from immunoSEQ multiplex PCR; TCRdb stores just in-frame clones and leaves some out. The sample includes approximately 210,000 clones, about 89% of them seen just once. Sequences were obtained from peripheral blood. All receptors derive from a woman between 35 and 50 years old with acute or convalescent COVID-19.

This rearrangement joins TRBV10-1 to TRBJ1-3, with unresolved D. Germline CDR1 and CDR2: WNHNN and SYGVQD (reference sequence). The CDR3 runs to 14 residues. Trimming cost V 6 bases and J 2 bases, with 11 bases left between them. The CDR3 region has the DNA TGCGCCAGCAGCCGAGACACAGCTGGAAACACCATATATTTT. This encodes CASSRDTAGNTIYF.

The gene calls are TRBV24-1 and TRBJ2-1, with 8 bases identical to TRBD2. The CDR3 has 19 residues. V dropped 0 bases and J dropped 7; count of bases not matched to a gene: 16. The germline CDR1 and CDR2 sequences are KGHDR and SFDVKD. CDR3 in DNA: TGTGCCACCAGTGATTTGGGGACCGGGACTAGTAATTTAGGTAATGAGCAGTTCTTC. Amino acid sequence: CATSDLGTGTSNLGNEQFF.

The chain employs TRBV6-6 and TRBJ1-2; D remains ambiguous. The V gene lost 2 bases and the J gene lost 6 bases, with 16 bases spanning the gap. This CDR3 spans 15 amino acids. Germline V gene sequence: CDR1 MNHNY, CDR2 SVGAGI (reference sequence). CDR3 loop: CASSYAPRNLHGYTF. The CDR3 DNA reads as TGTGCCAGCAGTTACGCGCCCAGGAATTTGCATGGCTACACCTTC.

For the CDR3, the DNA is TGTGCCAGCAGCCAAAAGGTGGACAGGGGCTCGATAGAGGAGACCCAGTACTTC. This translates into CASSQKVDRGSIEETQYF. This chain links TRBV3-1 (or the pseudogene TRBV3-2) with TRBJ2-5; 9 bases are shared with TRBD1. CDR3 length equals 18 residues. V trimming: 2 bases; J trimming: 5 bases; junction bases outside the gene matches: 15. The germline gives CDR1 LGHDT, CDR2 YNNKEL (reference sequence).

The gene calls are TRBV30 and TRBJ1-2; tentatively, D is TRBD1 (6 bases). The germline V gene encodes CDR1 GTSNPN and CDR2 SVGIG (reference sequence). This CDR3 spans 13 amino acids. Trimming took 7 bases from V and 4 from J, leaving 16 bases between them. CDR3 in DNA: TGTGCCTTCACAGGGAAGGGGATCTATGGCTACACCTTC. This codes for CAFTGKGIYGYTF.

A few counts support this clone. This rearrangement joins TRBV3-1 (or the pseudogene TRBV3-2) to TRBJ2-5; no definite D call. Germline V gene sequence: CDR1 LGHDT, CDR2 YNNKEL (reference sequence). V lost 0 bases to trimming and J lost 0 bases, with 17 bases between them. The CDR3 extends over 18 amino acids. This CDR3 is CASSQEVGGSIYQETQYF. As DNA, the CDR3 is TGTGCCAGCAGCCAAGAGGTTGGCGGCTCCATTTACCAAGAGACCCAGTACTTC.

The rearrangement uses TRBV6-6 and TRBJ1-2; 9 nucleotides align to TRBD1. The CDR3 is made up of 16 amino acids. V lost 2 bases and J lost 2; bases outside the gene matches: 6. In germline, CDR1 is MNHNY, CDR2 SVGAGI (reference sequence). The CDR3 spells CASSYAPGQGNYGYTF. The CDR3 nucleotides are TGTGCCAGCAGTTACGCCCCGGGACAGGGAAACTATGGCTACACCTTC.

J is TRBJ2-5 and V is TRBV7-9, with 7 bases that match TRBD2. The germline gives CDR1 SEHNR, CDR2 FQNEAQ (reference sequence). This CDR3 comprises 15 residues. Unmatched junction bases numbered 11, after V lost 10 bases and J lost 0 bases. The chain's CDR3 is CATKTQAGYQETQYF. The CDR3 DNA reads as TGTGCCACCAAGACTCAAGCGGGGTACCAAGAGACCCAGTACTTC.

This clone is a singleton in its sample. The chain carries TRBV3-1 (or the pseudogene TRBV3-2) and TRBJ1-1, with D possibly TRBD1 on 5 matching bases. Germline CDR1 LGHDT, CDR2 YNNKEL (reference sequence). This CDR3 contains 12 residues. Trimming removed 5 bases at V and 5 bases at J, with 9 bases between. CDR3 coding DNA: TGTGCCAGCAGCGAGACAGCGACTGAAGCTTTCTTT. Translating gives CASSETATEAFF.

The chain is built from TRBV10-3 and TRBJ2-7; 9 nucleotides align to TRBD2. V trimming: 1 base; J trimming: 6 bases; junction bases outside the gene matches: 7. The CDR3 loop spans 15 amino acids. Per germline, CDR1 ENHRY and CDR2 SYGVKD. The CDR3 reads CAISELAGGPVEQYV. In DNA form, the CDR3 reads TGTGCCATCAGTGAGTTGGCGGGGGGGCCAGTCGAGCAGTACGTC.

A few counts support this clone. V usage is TRBV30 and J usage is TRBJ1-6, with unresolved D. V was clipped by 1 base and J by 7 bases, with 14 bases between them. The germline V gene has CDR1 GTSNPN and CDR2 SVGIG (reference sequence). This CDR3 spans 15 amino acids. CDR3 region: CAWSGLLPGNSPLHF. DNA of the CDR3: TGTGCCTGGAGTGGTCTACTTCCCGGGAATTCACCCCTCCACTTT.

V usage is TRBV5-1 and J usage is TRBJ2-3; possible D gene TRBD2, 6 bases. Germline lookup yields CDR1 SGHRS and CDR2 YFSETQ. The CDR3 totals 15 residues. Trimming shortened V by 7 bases and J by 2 bases, and 17 bases separated the two germline ends. Here the CDR3 reads CASLRGAGSTDTQYF. The DNA for the CDR3 is TGCGCCAGCCTTCGCGGGGCGGGCTCCACAGATACGCAGTATTTT.

The table lists this clone with a count of one. V and J are TRBV19 and TRBJ1-2, with 8 nucleotides matching TRBD1. Germline values: CDR1 LNHDA, CDR2 SQIVND (reference sequence). The ends lost 7 bases at V and 6 bases at J; junction bases unmatched: 13. CDR3 length: 15 residues. As DNA, the CDR3 is TGTGCCAGTACCGGTCCCAACAGGGGGATAGATGGCTACACCTTC. It is translated as CASTGPNRGIDGYTF.

This rearrangement joins TRBV5-1 to TRBJ1-2; 8 bases are a match to TRBD1. This CDR3 comprises 15 residues. The V gene's germline CDR1 is SGHRS and CDR2 YFSETQ. The V gene end was trimmed by 0 bases and the J gene end by 4 bases; junction bases not matched to a gene: 5. The CDR3 protein is CASSLVTGGGYGYTF. The CDR3, as DNA: TGCGCCAGCAGCTTGGTAACAGGGGGTGGCTATGGCTACACCTTC.

The rearrangement links TRBV7-2 to TRBJ1-1; TRBD1 aligns across 7 bases. Germline CDR1 reads SGHTA; CDR2 reads FQGNSA. V trimming: 3 bases; J trimming: 8 bases; junction bases outside the gene matches: 6. CDR3 length: 13 residues. The CDR3 DNA is TGTGCCAGCAGCTTTCGACAGGGAGGAGAAGCTTTCTTT. The encoded protein is CASSFRQGGEAFF.

This clone was seen only once. The V and J genes are TRBV7-8 and TRBJ1-1, with 7 nucleotides matching TRBD1. Looked up from germline, CDR1 is SGHVS and CDR2 is FQNEAQ. The CDR3 length is 13 residues. The J segment lost 13 bases and the V segment lost 1 base, leaving 9 bases of the junction unmatched. The CDR3 here is CASSLERGQIGFF. DNA of the CDR3: TGTGCCAGCAGCTTAGAGAGGGGGCAGATAGGTTTCTTT.

The chain joins TRBV6-1 to TRBJ2-7, with D possibly TRBD1 on 5 matching bases. The V gene lost 3 bases and the J gene lost 2 bases, with 14 bases spanning the gap. Germline assignment: CDR1 MNHNS and CDR2 SASEGT. The CDR3 length is 15 residues. The CDR3 reads CASSDRALPTYEQYV. As DNA, the CDR3 is TGTGCCAGCAGTGACAGGGCTCTCCCGACCTACGAGCAGTACGTC.

The rearrangement links TRBV2 to TRBJ2-3; possible D gene TRBD1, 5 bases. CDR1 and CDR2 (germline): SNHLY, FYNNEI. V was trimmed by 7 bases and J by 4 bases, leaving 15 bases between them. The CDR3 covers 14 residues. DNA for the CDR3: TGTGCCAGCACCGGACAATCCGTGGCAGATACGCAGTATTTT. This encodes CASTGQSVADTQYF.

This chain uses TRBV2 with TRBJ1-2; D is perhaps TRBD1 (5 bases). Trimming removed 6 bases from V and 2 bases from J, with 13 bases in between. The germline gives CDR1 SNHLY, CDR2 FYNNEI. The length of the CDR3 is 14 residues. In DNA, the CDR3 is TGTGCCAGCAGCCAGGGACTGATGAACTATGGCTACACCTTC. Amino acids: CASSQGLMNYGYTF. The whole variable domain, remainder taken from reference TRBV2 and TRBJ1-2, is EPEVTQTPSHQVTQMGQEVILRCVPISNHLYFYWYRQILGQKVEFLVSFYNNEISEKSEIFDDQFSVERPDGSNFTLKIRSTKLEDSAMYFCASSQGLMNYGYTFGSGTRLTVV.

The rearrangement links TRBV5-4 to TRBJ2-4, with 7 bases identical to TRBD2. Germline CDR1 is SGHNT and CDR2 is YYREEE (reference sequence). V was clipped by 1 base and J by 8 bases; unmatched bases: 3. This CDR3 is built from 13 residues. CDR3 in DNA: TGTGCCAGCAGCTTGACGGGGGGAGACATTCAGTACTTC. This codes for CASSLTGGDIQYF.

The chain carries TRBV5-6 and TRBJ2-1; D is unresolved. The CDR3 has 16 amino acids. Germline V gene data show CDR1 as SGHDT and CDR2 as YYEEEE. The V end lost 0 bases, the J end lost 4 bases, and 14 bases lay between the germline ends. CDR3 sequence (DNA): TGTGCCAGCAGCTTGGTGGTTAGCCTTTGGTACAATGAGCAGTTCTTC. Translation gives CASSLVVSLWYNEQFF.

The chain uses TRBV5-6 and TRBJ2-3, with 9 bases identical to TRBD1. The CDR3 has 14 residues. From germline, CDR1 is SGHDT and CDR2 YYEEEE. The V gene end was trimmed by 3 bases and the J gene end by 6 bases; junction bases not matched to a gene: 5. This CDR3 reads CASSYGTGIDTQYF. For the CDR3, the DNA is TGTGCCAGCAGCTACGGGACAGGGATTGATACGCAGTATTTT. The full variable domain, completed using reference TRBV5-6 and TRBJ2-3, is DAGVTQSPTHLIKTRGQQVTLRCSPKSGHDTVSWYQQALGQGPQFIFQYYEEEERQRGNFPDRFSGHQFPNYSSELNVNALLLGDSALYLCASSYGTGIDTQYFGPGTRLTVL.